This is a list of T cell receptor beta chains from one sample in a study of radiation and T cells in renal cell carcinoma. Profiled with immunoSEQ multiplex PCR; TCRdb holds only in-frame clones, not every one. The table records about 130,000 clones, more than 80% of them present only once. The input for sequencing was blood, taken from a patient whose treatment included radiotherapy and nephrectomy. The receptors stem from a woman aged 60-75 years with renal cell carcinoma. Both conserved end residues are part of each CDR3. A D gene is named only where the DNA matches it firmly. A clone size is listed for some rows: how often the clone was seen (once, few, many), or a class if it is expanded.

D gene	V gene	J gene	clone size	CDR3 DNA	CDR3 protein
NA	TRBV4-2	TRBJ1-4	NA	TGTGCCAGCAGCCAAGACAGGAGTTCGACTAATGAAAAACTGTTTTTT	CASSQDRSSTNEKLFF
NA	TRBV4-1	TRBJ2-7	NA	TGCGCCAGCAGCCACGACAGCGGATACGAGCAGTACTTC	CASSHDSGYEQYF
NA	TRBV5-5	TRBJ1-2	NA	TGTGCCAGCAGCCCGTGGGGGGCTGAGGGAGTCTATGGCTACACCTTC	CASSPWGAEGVYGYTF
NA	TRBV5-1	TRBJ2-7	NA	TGCGCCAGCAGCTTCGGGAGTTCGGGATACGAGCAGTACTTC	CASSFGSSGYEQYF
TRBD1	TRBV7-9	TRBJ2-1	NA	TGTGCCAGCAGTTTGGACAGGATGGGTTTACAGGTTGAGCAGTTCTTC	CASSLDRMGLQVEQFF
NA	TRBV11-2	TRBJ2-1	NA	TGTGCCAGCAGTTCTGAGGTCCACAATGAGCAGTTCTTC	CASSSEVHNEQFF
NA	TRBV5-6	TRBJ2-7	many	TGTGCCAGCTCCTACCTGGACAACGACGAGCAGTACTTC	CASSYLDNDEQYF
NA	TRBV30	TRBJ2-2	NA	TGTGCCTGGGGAGGAAGGGGCCCTTACACCGGGGAGCTGTTTTTT	CAWGGRGPYTGELFF
NA	TRBV5-6	TRBJ2-7	NA	TGTGCCAGCAGCTTCACGGGCGGATCTGCCGAGCAGTACTTC	CASSFTGGSAEQYF
NA	TRBV28	TRBJ2-4	NA	TGTGCCAGCAGTTTCCTGGGGCCGTTAGGCACCAAAAACATTCAGTACTTC	CASSFLGPLGTKNIQYF
NA	TRBV6-1	TRBJ1-5	NA	TGTGCCAGCAGTGAGTTGGGGGGCGGGCAACGCAATCAGCCCCAGCATTTT	CASSELGGGQRNQPQHF
NA	TRBV11-3	TRBJ1-1	NA	TGTGCCAGCAGCTTAACTGGAAACACTGAAGCTTTCTTT	CASSLTGNTEAFF
NA	TRBV13	TRBJ2-5	NA	TGTGCCAGCACCCTACAGGGTGTTCAAGAGACCCAGTACTTC	CASTLQGVQETQYF
NA	TRBV11-2	TRBJ1-2	NA	TGTGCCAGCAGCTTAAATTTTGGAATGAGGGCTAACTATGGCTACACCTTC	CASSLNFGMRANYGYTF
TRBD2	TRBV4-1	TRBJ2-2	NA	TGCGCCAGCAGCCCGCAAGCGGGAGTAGAAACCGGGGAGCTGTTTTTT	CASSPQAGVETGELFF
TRBD1	TRBV5-6	TRBJ2-1	NA	TGTGCCAGCAGCTCGGACAGGGGGATCAATGAGCAGTTCTTC	CASSSDRGINEQFF
NA	TRBV4-2	TRBJ1-2	NA	TGTGCCAGCAGCCAAGATTTGGGTTCGGTCTACACCTTC	CASSQDLGSVYTF
NA	TRBV11-2	TRBJ1-1	few	TGTGCCAGCAGCTTGAGTCGGCTGTTCTTT	CASSLSRLFF
NA	TRBV7-9	TRBJ1-1	NA	TGTGCCAGCAGCTTAATGGGCCTCAGGAACACTGAAGCTTTCTTT	CASSLMGLRNTEAFF
TRBD2	TRBV9	TRBJ2-1	NA	TGTGCCAGCAGCAAGAGCGGGGGCGGCGACAATGAGCAGTTCTTC	CASSKSGGGDNEQFF
NA	TRBV28	TRBJ2-7	NA	TGTGCCAGCCGGCTCCCTGGGGTCTACGAGCAGTACTTC	CASRLPGVYEQYF
NA	TRBV13	TRBJ1-6	NA	TGTGCCAGCAGCCCGACGGGGGGGTATTATAATTCACCCCTCCACTTT	CASSPTGGYYNSPLHF
NA	TRBV7-7	TRBJ2-5	NA	TGTGCTAGCAGCTTTGAGCCCGGTGCCCGGGAGACCCAGTACTTC	CASSFEPGARETQYF
NA	TRBV28	TRBJ1-2	NA	TGTGCCAGCAGTTTATTGCAGGGGACTCGGGGCGGCTATGGCTACACCTTC	CASSLLQGTRGGYGYTF
NA	TRBV5-4	TRBJ2-7	NA	TGTGCCAGCAGCTTCCCAGGGGGTCGGGAGCGCGAGCAGTACTTC	CASSFPGGREREQYF
NA	TRBV6-5	TRBJ1-2	NA	TGTGCCAGCAGTTACTCGATGGGGGGCTATGGCTACACCTTC	CASSYSMGGYGYTF
NA	TRBV30	TRBJ1-2	once	TGTGCCTGGAAGCCTCCCGACAGGCGGAATGGCTACACCTTC	CAWKPPDRRNGYTF
NA	TRBV5-4	TRBJ1-6	few	TGTGCCAGCAGCTTAAGGGGTTCCTATAATTCACCCCTCCACTTT	CASSLRGSYNSPLHF
TRBD1	TRBV2	TRBJ1-2	NA	TGTGCCAGCAGTGCCCAACAGGGGAACTATGGCTACACCTTC	CASSAQQGNYGYTF
TRBD1	TRBV6-5	TRBJ1-5	NA	TGTGCCAGCAGTTACTACAGGGGGCCGGCTAATCAGCCCCAGCATTTT	CASSYYRGPANQPQHF
TRBD2	TRBV5-6	TRBJ2-7	NA	TGTGCCAGCGAACTAGCGTTTAGCTCCTACGAGCAGTACTTC	CASELAFSSYEQYF
TRBD1	TRBV19	TRBJ1-3	NA	TGTGCCATCCGGGACAGGGGGCCTGGAAACACCATATATTTT	CAIRDRGPGNTIYF
NA	TRBV19	TRBJ1-1	NA	TGTGCCAGTAGTATGGCAGGCCCGAACACTGAAGCTTTCTTT	CASSMAGPNTEAFF
TRBD1	TRBV6-1	TRBJ1-6	NA	TGTGCCAGCAGTGAAGGGACAGGGTGGGTTCCCCTCCACTTT	CASSEGTGWVPLHF
NA	TRBV30	TRBJ1-6	NA	TGTGCCTGGAGTGTGGGTAAAATCTCCTATAATTCACCCCTCCACTTT	CAWSVGKISYNSPLHF
NA	TRBV19	TRBJ1-5	NA	TGTGCCAGTACCTGGGACAACAGTTATCAGCCCCAGCATTTT	CASTWDNSYQPQHF
NA	TRBV5-4	TRBJ1-1	once	TGTGCCAGCAGCTTGGAGCACGGGGAGGGCACTGAAGCTTTCTTT	CASSLEHGEGTEAFF
NA	TRBV5-1	TRBJ2-3	NA	TGCGCCAGCAGCTTGGGGCAGACCACAGATACGCAGTATTTT	CASSLGQTTDTQYF
TRBD1	TRBV19	TRBJ1-2	NA	TGTGCCAGTAGTATGCTCGTGGCAGGGGGCGGTTATGGCTACACCTTC	CASSMLVAGGGYGYTF
TRBD1	TRBV9	TRBJ1-3	once	TGTGCCAGCAGCTCAGGGGGCCTCTCTGGAAACACCATATATTTT	CASSSGGLSGNTIYF
NA	TRBV5-1	TRBJ2-2	once	TGCGCCAGCAGCCTCGGACTGGTCTCCGGGGAGCTGTTTTTT	CASSLGLVSGELFF
NA	TRBV5-5	TRBJ1-2	few	TGTGCCAGCAAACTCGAGGGGAGCAACCTCTATGGCTACACCTTC	CASKLEGSNLYGYTF
NA	TRBV9	TRBJ2-5	NA	TGTGCCAGCAGCGTAGCAGGGGAGGGGACCCAGTACTTC	CASSVAGEGTQYF
NA	TRBV9	TRBJ1-4	few	TGTGCCAGCAGCGTAGAAGAGGGATCCGGTGAAAAACTGTTTTTT	CASSVEEGSGEKLFF
TRBD1	TRBV5-4	TRBJ2-7	NA	TGTGCCAGCAGCTCGGAGGACAGGGCCATCAACGAGCAGTACTTC	CASSSEDRAINEQYF
NA	TRBV7-9	TRBJ1-2	NA	TGTGCCAGCAGCTTCACATTCGGGGGCGCGGAAGACTATGGCTACACCTTC	CASSFTFGGAEDYGYTF
NA	TRBV7-9	TRBJ2-2	few	TGTGCCAGCAGCTCCAGCCCCCAAAACACCGGGGAGCTGTTTTTT	CASSSSPQNTGELFF